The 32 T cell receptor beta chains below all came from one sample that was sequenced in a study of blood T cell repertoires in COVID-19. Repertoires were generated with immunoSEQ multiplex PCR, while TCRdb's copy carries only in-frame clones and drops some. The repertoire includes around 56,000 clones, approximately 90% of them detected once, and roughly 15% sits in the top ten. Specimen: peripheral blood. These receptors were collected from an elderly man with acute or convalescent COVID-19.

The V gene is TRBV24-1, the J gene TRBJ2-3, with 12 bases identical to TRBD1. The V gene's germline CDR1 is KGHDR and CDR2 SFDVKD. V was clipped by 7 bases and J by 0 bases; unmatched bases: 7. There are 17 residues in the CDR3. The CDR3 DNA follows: TGTGCCACCAGCGGGACAGGGGGCGGCTATAGCACAGATACGCAGTATTTT. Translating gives CATSGTGGGYSTDTQYF.

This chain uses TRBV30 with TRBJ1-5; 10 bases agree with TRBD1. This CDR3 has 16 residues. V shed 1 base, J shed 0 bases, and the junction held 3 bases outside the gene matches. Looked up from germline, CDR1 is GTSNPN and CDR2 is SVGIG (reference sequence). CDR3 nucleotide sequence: TGTGCCTGGAGTGAAGGGACAGGGGCTAGCAATCAGCCCCAGCATTTT. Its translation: CAWSEGTGASNQPQHF.

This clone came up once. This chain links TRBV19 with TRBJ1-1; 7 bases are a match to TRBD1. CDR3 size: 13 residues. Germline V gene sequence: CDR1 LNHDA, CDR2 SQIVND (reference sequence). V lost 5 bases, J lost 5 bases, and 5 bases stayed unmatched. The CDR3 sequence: CASSPSGGTEAFF. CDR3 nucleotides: TGTGCCAGTAGTCCTTCAGGGGGAACTGAAGCTTTCTTT. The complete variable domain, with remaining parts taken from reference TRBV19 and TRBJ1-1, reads DGGITQSPKYLFRKEGQNVTLSCEQNLNHDAMYWYRQDPGQGLRLIYYSQIVNDFQKGDIAEGYSVSREKKESFPLTVTSAQKNPTAFYLCASSPSGGTEAFFGQGTRLTVV.

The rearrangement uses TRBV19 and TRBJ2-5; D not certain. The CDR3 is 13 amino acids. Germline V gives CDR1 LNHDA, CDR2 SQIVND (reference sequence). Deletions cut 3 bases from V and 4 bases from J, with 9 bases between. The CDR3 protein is CASSIVGGETQYF. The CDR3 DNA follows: TGTGCCAGTAGTATCGTAGGCGGAGAGACCCAGTACTTC.

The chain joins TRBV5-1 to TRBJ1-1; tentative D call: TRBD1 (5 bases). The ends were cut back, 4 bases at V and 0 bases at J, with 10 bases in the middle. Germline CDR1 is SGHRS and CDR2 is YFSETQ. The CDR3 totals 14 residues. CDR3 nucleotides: TGCGCCAGCAGCGCTCAGACAGTGAACACTGAAGCTTTCTTT. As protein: CASSAQTVNTEAFF.

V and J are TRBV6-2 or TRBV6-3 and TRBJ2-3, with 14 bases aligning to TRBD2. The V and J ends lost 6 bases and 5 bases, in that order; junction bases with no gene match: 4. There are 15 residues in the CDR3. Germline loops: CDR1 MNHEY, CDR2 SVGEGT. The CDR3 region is CASSHGTSGGDTQYF. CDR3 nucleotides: TGTGCCAGCAGCCACGGGACTAGCGGGGGAGATACGCAGTATTTT.

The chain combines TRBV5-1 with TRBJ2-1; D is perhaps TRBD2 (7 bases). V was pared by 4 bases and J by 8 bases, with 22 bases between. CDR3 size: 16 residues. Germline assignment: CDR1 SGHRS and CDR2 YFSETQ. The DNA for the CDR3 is TGCGCCAGCAGCCCGGAGGGGGGGCAGGTGGGAGATGAGCAGTTCTTC. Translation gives CASSPEGGQVGDEQFF.

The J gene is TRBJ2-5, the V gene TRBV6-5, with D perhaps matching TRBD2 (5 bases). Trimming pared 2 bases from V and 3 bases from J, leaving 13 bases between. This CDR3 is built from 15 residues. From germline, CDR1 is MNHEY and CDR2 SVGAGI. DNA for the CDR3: TGTGCCAGCAGTTACCTAGGACTGAGAGAAGAGACCCAGTACTTC. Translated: CASSYLGLREETQYF.

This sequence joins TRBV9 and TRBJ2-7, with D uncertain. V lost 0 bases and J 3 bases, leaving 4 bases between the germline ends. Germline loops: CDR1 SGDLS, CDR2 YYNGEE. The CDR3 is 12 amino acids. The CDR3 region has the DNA TGTGCCAGCAGCGTAGACGGCTACGAGCAGTACTTC. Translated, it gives CASSVDGYEQYF.

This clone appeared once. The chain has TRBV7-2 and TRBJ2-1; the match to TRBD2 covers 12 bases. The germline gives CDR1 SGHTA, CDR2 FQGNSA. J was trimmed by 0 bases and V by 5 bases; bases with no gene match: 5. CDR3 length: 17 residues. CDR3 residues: CASSRTGLAGSYNEQFF. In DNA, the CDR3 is TGTGCCAGCAGCAGAACGGGACTAGCGGGCTCCTACAATGAGCAGTTCTTC.

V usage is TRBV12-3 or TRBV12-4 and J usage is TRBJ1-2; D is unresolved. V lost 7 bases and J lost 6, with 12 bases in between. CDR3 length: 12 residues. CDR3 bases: TGTGCCAGCATTTCGGGATTTGATGGCTACACCTTC. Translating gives CASISGFDGYTF.

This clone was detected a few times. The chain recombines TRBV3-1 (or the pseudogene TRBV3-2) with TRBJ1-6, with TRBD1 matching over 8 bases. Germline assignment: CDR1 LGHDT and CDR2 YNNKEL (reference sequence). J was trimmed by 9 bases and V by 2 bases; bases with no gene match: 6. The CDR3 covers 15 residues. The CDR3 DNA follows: TGTGCCAGCAGCCAATCGCAGGGGGCAAGTTCACCCCTCCACTTT. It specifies CASSQSQGASSPLHF.

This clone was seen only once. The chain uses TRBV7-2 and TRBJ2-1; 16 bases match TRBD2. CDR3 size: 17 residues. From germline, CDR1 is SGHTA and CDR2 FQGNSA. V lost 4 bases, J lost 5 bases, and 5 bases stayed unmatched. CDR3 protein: CASSSGTSGGADNEQFF. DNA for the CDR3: TGTGCCAGCAGCTCCGGGACTAGCGGGGGGGCCGACAATGAGCAGTTCTTC.

The CDR3 reads CASSIDRGGSPLHF. The CDR3 region has the DNA TGTGCCAGCAGCATAGACAGGGGTGGCTCACCCCTCCACTTT. The chain carries TRBV7-3 and TRBJ1-6, with TRBD1 matching 8 bases. Losses at the gene ends were 5 bases for V and 10 bases for J; bases not matched to a gene: 7. CDR3 length: 14 amino acids. Germline CDR1 is SGHTA and CDR2 is FQGTGA.

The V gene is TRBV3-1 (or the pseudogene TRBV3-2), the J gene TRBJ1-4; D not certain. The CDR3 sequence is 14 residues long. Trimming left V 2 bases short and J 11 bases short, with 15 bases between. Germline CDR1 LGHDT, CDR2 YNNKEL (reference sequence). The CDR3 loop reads CASSQSPGVGKLFF. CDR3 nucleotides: TGTGCCAGCAGCCAAAGCCCGGGAGTCGGGAAACTGTTTTTT.

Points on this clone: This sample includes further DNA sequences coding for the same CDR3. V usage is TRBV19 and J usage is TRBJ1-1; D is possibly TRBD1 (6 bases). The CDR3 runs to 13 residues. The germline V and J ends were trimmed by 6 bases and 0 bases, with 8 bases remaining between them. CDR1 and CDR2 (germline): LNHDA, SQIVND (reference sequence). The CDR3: CASRDRVNTEAFF. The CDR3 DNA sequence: TGTGCCAGTAGGGACAGAGTGAACACTGAAGCTTTCTTT.

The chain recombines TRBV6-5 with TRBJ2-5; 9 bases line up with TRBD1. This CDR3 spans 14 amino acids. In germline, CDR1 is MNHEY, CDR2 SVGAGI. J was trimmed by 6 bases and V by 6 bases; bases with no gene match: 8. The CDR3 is CASSNTGGAQTQYF. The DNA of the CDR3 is TGTGCCAGCAGCAACACAGGGGGCGCACAGACCCAGTACTTC.

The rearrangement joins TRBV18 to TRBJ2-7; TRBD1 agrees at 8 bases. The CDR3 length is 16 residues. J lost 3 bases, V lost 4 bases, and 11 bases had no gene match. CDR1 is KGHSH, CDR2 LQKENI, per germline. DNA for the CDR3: TGTGCCAGCTCACTGACGACAGGGGCCCAGGGCTACGAGCAGTACTTC. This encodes CASSLTTGAQGYEQYF.

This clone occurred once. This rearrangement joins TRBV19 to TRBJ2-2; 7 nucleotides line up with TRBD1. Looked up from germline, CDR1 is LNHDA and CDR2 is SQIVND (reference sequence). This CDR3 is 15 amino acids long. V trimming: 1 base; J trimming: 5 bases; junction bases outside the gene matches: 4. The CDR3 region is CASSIGNRGTGELFF. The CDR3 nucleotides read TGTGCCAGTAGTATAGGGAACAGGGGTACCGGGGAGCTGTTTTTT.

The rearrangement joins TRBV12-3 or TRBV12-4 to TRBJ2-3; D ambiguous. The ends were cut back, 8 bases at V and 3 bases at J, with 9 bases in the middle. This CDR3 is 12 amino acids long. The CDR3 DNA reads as TGTGCCAGCGGGCCCGAAACAGATACGCAGTATTTT. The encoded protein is CASGPETDTQYF.

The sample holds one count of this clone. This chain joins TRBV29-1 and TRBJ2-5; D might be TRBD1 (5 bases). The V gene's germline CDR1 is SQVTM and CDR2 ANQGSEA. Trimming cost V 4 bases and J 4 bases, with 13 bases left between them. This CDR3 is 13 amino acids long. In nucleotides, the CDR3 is TGCAGCGTTGCTCAGGGCTATGGAGAGACCCAGTACTTC. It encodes CSVAQGYGETQYF.

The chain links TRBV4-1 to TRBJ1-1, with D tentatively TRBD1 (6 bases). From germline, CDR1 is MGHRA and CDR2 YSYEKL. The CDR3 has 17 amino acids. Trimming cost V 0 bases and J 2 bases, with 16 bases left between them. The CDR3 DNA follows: TGCGCCAGCAGCCAAGACTCTTCGGGGGGGCTAAACACTGAAGCTTTCTTT. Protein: CASSQDSSGGLNTEAFF.

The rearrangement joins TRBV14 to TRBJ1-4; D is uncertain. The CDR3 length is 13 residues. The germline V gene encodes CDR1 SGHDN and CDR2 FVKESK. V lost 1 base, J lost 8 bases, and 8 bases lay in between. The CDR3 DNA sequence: TGTGCCAGCAGCCAAGTGGGGAGGGAAAAACTGTTTTTT. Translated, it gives CASSQVGREKLFF.

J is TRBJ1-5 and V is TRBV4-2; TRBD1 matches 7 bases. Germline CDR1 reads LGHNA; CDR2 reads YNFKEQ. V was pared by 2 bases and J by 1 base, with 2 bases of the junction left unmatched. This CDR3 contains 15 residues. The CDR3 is CASSQLTGSNQPQHF. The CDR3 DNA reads TGTGCCAGCAGCCAACTGACAGGGAGCAATCAGCCCCAGCATTTT.

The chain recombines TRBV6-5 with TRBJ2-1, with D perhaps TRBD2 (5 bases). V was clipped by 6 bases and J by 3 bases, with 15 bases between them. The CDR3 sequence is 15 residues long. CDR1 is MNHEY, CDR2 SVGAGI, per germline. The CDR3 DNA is TGTGCCAGCAGCTCCCCCCAGAGCGGCTACAATGAGCAGTTCTTC. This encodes CASSSPQSGYNEQFF.

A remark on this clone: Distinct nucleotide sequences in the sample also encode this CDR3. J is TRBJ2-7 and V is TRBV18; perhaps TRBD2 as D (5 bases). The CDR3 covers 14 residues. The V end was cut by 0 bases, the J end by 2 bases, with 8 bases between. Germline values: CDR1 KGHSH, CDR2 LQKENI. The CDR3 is CASSPPAGTYEQYF. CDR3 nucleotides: TGTGCCAGCTCACCACCGGCCGGGACCTACGAGCAGTACTTC.

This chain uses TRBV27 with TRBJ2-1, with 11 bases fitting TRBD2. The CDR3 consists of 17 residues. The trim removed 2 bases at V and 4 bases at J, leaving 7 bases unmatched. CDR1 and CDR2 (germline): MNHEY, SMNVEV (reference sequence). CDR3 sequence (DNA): TGTGCCAGCAGTTTAAGGATAGCGGGGGGGCGGTACAATGAGCAGTTCTTC. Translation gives CASSLRIAGGRYNEQFF.

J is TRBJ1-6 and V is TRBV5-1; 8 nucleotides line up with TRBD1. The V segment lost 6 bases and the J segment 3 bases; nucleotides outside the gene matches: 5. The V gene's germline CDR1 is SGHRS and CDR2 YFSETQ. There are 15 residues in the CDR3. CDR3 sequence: CASKETGGYNSPLHF. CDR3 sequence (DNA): TGCGCCAGCAAGGAAACAGGGGGCTATAATTCACCCCTCCACTTT.

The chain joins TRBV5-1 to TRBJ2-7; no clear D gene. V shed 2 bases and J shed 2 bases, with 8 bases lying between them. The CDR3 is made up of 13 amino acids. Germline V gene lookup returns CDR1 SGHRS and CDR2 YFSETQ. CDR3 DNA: TGCGCCAGCAGCTTTGGCAGGACCTACGAGCAGTACTTC. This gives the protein CASSFGRTYEQYF. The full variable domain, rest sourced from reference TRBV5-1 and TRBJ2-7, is KAGVTQTPRYLIKTRGQQVTLSCSPISGHRSVSWYQQTPGQGLQFLFEYFSETQRNKGNFPGRFSGRQFSNSRSEMNVSTLELGDSALYLCASSFGRTYEQYFGPGTRLTVT.

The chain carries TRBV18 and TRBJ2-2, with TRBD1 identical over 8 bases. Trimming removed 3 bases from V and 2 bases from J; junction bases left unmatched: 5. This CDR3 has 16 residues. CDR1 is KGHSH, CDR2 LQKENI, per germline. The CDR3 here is CASSPRTGTNTGELFF. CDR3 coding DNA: TGTGCCAGCTCACCTCGGACAGGGACTAACACCGGGGAGCTGTTTTTT.

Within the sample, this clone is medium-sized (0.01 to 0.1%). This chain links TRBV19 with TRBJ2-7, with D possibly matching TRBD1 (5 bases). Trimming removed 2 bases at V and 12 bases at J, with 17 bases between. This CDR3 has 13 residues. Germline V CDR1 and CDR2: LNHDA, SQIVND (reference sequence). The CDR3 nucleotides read TGTGCCAGTAGTATAAGTCAGGGAAAGGTTGTGTACTTC. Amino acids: CASSISQGKVVYF.

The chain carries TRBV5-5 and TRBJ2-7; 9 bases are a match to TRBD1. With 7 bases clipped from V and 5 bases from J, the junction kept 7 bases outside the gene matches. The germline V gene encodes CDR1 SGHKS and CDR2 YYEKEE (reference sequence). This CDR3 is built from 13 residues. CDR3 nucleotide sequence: TGTGCCAGCGACAGGGGGGCTTCCCACGAGCAGTACTTC. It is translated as CASDRGASHEQYF.